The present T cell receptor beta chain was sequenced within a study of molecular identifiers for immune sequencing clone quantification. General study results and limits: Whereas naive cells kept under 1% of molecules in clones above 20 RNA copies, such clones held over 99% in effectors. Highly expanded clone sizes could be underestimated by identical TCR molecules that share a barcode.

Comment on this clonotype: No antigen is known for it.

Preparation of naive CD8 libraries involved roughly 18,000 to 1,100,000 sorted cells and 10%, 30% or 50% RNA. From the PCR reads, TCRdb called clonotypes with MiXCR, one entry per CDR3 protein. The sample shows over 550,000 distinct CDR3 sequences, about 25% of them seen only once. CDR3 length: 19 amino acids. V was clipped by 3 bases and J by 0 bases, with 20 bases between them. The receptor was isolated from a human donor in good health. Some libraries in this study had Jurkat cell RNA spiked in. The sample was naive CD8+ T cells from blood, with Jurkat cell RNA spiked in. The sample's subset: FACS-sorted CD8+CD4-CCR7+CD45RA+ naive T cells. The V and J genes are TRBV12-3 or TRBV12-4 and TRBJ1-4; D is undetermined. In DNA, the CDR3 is TGTGCCAGCAGTTTTAATAACCCGCCCTTGCAGGCAACTAATGAAAAACTGTTTTTT. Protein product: CASSFNNPPLQATNEKLFF.